The 24 T cell receptor beta chains in this list originate from one sample, sequenced in a study of T cell responses to AZD1222 COVID-19 vaccine. Libraries were prepared by immunoSEQ multiplex PCR; TCRdb keeps only in-frame clonotypes and omits some of them. The sample comprises 70,000 to 95,000 clones, about nine tenths of which are singletons, and around 7% rests with the top ten. The sample consisted of peripheral blood, taken 28 days after the second AZD1222 dose. These TCRs come from an adult who received the AZD1222 COVID-19 vaccine.

The chain couples TRBV11-1 to TRBJ2-1; D is possibly TRBD2 (5 bases). Per germline, CDR1 SGHAT and CDR2 FQDESV (reference sequence). V was shortened by 3 bases and J by 1 base, with 10 bases between the two germline ends. There are 15 residues in the CDR3. CDR3 nucleotide sequence: TGTGCCAGCAGCTTTTCACGGGGATCCTACAATGAGCAGTTCTTC. Its translation: CASSFSRGSYNEQFF.

The rearrangement links TRBV27 to TRBJ2-5; D assignment may be TRBD1 or TRBD2 (5 bases each). The V end lost 1 base, the J end lost 4 bases, and 10 bases lay between the germline ends. CDR3 length equals 14 residues. The germline gives CDR1 MNHEY, CDR2 SMNVEV (reference sequence). CDR3 in amino acids: CASSLLGAGETQYF. For the CDR3, the DNA is TGTGCCAGCAGTTTATTAGGGGCGGGAGAGACCCAGTACTTC.

This clone has more than one count but fewer than ten. V usage is TRBV29-1 and J usage is TRBJ2-7, with D perhaps matching TRBD1 or TRBD2 (5 bases each). The germline V and J ends were trimmed by 4 bases and 0 bases, with 13 bases remaining between them. The germline CDR1 and CDR2 sequences are SQVTM and ANQGSEA. The CDR3 loop spans 14 amino acids. The CDR3 coding sequence is TGCAGCGTTGTGGGGGACGGCAGCTCCTACGAGCAGTACTTC. Translated, it gives CSVVGDGSSYEQYF.

The V gene is TRBV9, the J gene TRBJ1-5; a weak D match, TRBD1 (5 bases). V was cut by 4 bases and J by 6 bases, with 17 bases left in between. Germline-derived CDR1 and CDR2 are SGDLS and YYNGEE. This CDR3 spans 15 amino acids. The CDR3 here is CASSLSQGTGQPQHF. The CDR3, as DNA: TGTGCCAGCAGCTTAAGCCAGGGAACCGGTCAGCCCCAGCATTTT.

The chain combines TRBV11-2 with TRBJ2-1, with TRBD2 matching over 7 bases. Germline trimming cut 1 base from V and 8 bases from J; bases unmatched to any gene: 8. From germline, CDR1 is SGHAT and CDR2 FQNNGV. The CDR3 has 15 residues. CDR3 sequence reads: CASSLGGGSGYEQFF. DNA for the CDR3: TGTGCCAGCAGCTTAGGGGGGGGTAGCGGGTATGAGCAGTTCTTC.

The V call is TRBV7-9, the J call TRBJ1-3; the D is unclear. Germline CDR1 SEHNR, CDR2 FQNEAQ (reference sequence). V was clipped by 2 bases and J by 7 bases, with 3 bases between them. The CDR3 extends over 11 amino acids. DNA of the CDR3: TGTGCCAGCAGCTTAACCAACACCATATATTTT. Translation: CASSLTNTIYF.

The V and J genes are TRBV28 and TRBJ2-4; D not certain. The CDR3 runs 12 residues. Germline-derived CDR1 and CDR2 are MDHEN and SYDVKM. The ends were cut back, 8 bases at V and 2 bases at J, with 7 bases in the middle. CDR3 sequence (DNA): TGTGCCAGCGCCTTGACCAAAAACATTCAGTACTTC. Protein product: CASALTKNIQYF.

On this clone: Other DNA sequences in the sample encode the same CDR3. The CDR3 reads CASSPRQGSSYEQYF. The CDR3 nucleotides read TGTGCCAGCAGTCCTAGACAGGGCAGCTCCTACGAGCAGTACTTC. The chain combines TRBV27 with TRBJ2-7; 7 positions agree with TRBD1. The CDR3 is 15 residues long. CDR1 MNHEY and CDR2 SMNVEV come from the germline V gene (reference sequence). The J segment lost 0 bases and the V segment lost 5 bases, leaving 7 bases of the junction unmatched.

The chain carries TRBV5-1 and TRBJ2-1; maybe TRBD2 (6 bases). The V gene lost 0 bases and the J gene lost 4 bases, with 23 bases spanning the gap. CDR1 and CDR2 (germline): SGHRS, YFSETQ. The CDR3 contains 19 residues. Here the CDR3 DNA reads TGCGCCAGCAGCTTGGCCGGAGGGGTTAGGCTAGCGTCTTACAATGAGCAGTTCTTC. Its translation is CASSLAGGVRLASYNEQFF.

The V call is TRBV24-1, the J call TRBJ2-3, with D uncertain. Trimming took off 4 bases at V and 4 bases at J, with 11 bases between the two ends. Germline V lookup: CDR1 KGHDR, CDR2 SFDVKD. The length of the CDR3 is 14 residues. CDR3 protein: CATSDADHADTQYF. CDR3 nucleotide sequence: TGTGCCACCAGTGACGCGGACCACGCAGATACGCAGTATTTT.

This chain links TRBV7-2 with TRBJ1-3; D possibly corresponds to TRBD1 (6 bases). Germline CDR1 and CDR2: SGHTA and FQGNSA. The CDR3 has 13 residues. V gave up 3 bases and J gave up 7 bases, with 10 bases separating them. CDR3 sequence reads: CASSLGQGNTIYF. The CDR3 DNA sequence: TGTGCCAGCAGCTTGGGACAAGGGAACACCATATATTTT.

The J gene is TRBJ1-2, the V gene TRBV6-5; the match to TRBD1 covers 9 bases. V lost 3 bases and J lost 5; bases outside the gene matches: 4. Germline V CDR1 and CDR2: MNHEY, SVGAGI. CDR3 length equals 14 residues. Here the CDR3 DNA reads TGTGCCAGCAGTTATACGACAGGGGGTTATGGCTACACCTTC. Protein product: CASSYTTGGYGYTF.

V and J are TRBV5-1 and TRBJ2-7, with D possibly TRBD1 on 5 matching bases. V was cut by 0 bases and J by 5 bases, with 6 bases left in between. This CDR3 comprises 12 residues. Germline CDR1 is SGHRS and CDR2 is YFSETQ. The CDR3 protein is CASSLVGDEQYF. In nucleotides, the CDR3 is TGCGCCAGCAGCTTGGTAGGGGACGAGCAGTACTTC.

The CDR3 DNA reads TGTGCCAGCAGCCAGACTACAGGGTACGCCGGGGAGCTGTTTTTT. It specifies CASSQTTGYAGELFF. The chain employs TRBV14 and TRBJ2-2; D is perhaps TRBD1 (6 bases). Trimming took off 3 bases at V and 6 bases at J, with 14 bases between the two ends. Germline V lookup: CDR1 SGHDN, CDR2 FVKESK. The CDR3 consists of 15 residues. Full variable domain (rest looked up from reference TRBV14 and TRBJ2-2): EAGVTQFPSHSVIEKGQTVTLRCDPISGHDNLYWYRRVMGKEIKFLLHFVKESKQDESGMPNNRFLAERTGGTYSTLKVQPAELEDSGVYFCASSQTTGYAGELFFGEGSRLTVL.

This chain links TRBV6-2 or TRBV6-3 with TRBJ2-1, with 7 bases that match TRBD2. CDR3 length: 15 amino acids. The germline V gene encodes CDR1 MNHEY and CDR2 SVGEGT. The trim removed 2 bases at V and 3 bases at J, leaving 4 bases unmatched. CDR3 bases: TGTGCCAGCAGTTACGCGACGGGAGGCTACAATGAGCAGTTCTTC. This translates into CASSYATGGYNEQFF.

This rearrangement joins TRBV13 to TRBJ2-4; either TRBD1 or TRBD2 may fit D (5 bases each). Germline-derived CDR1 and CDR2 are PRHDT and FYEKMQ (reference sequence). The ends were cut back, 0 bases at V and 9 bases at J, with 9 bases in the middle. This CDR3 contains 13 residues. CDR3 protein: CASSLGGGSIQYF. The DNA of the CDR3 is TGTGCCAGCAGCTTAGGTGGGGGAAGCATTCAGTACTTC.

The chain joins TRBV19 to TRBJ1-2; D gene unclear. V was trimmed by 8 bases and J by 6 bases, leaving 10 bases between them. CDR3 length: 11 residues. Germline CDR1 LNHDA, CDR2 SQIVND (reference sequence). Here the CDR3 reads CASARWDGYTF. The DNA for the CDR3 is TGTGCCAGTGCGCGGTGGGATGGCTACACCTTC.

The chain employs TRBV11-2 and TRBJ2-7; 10 nucleotides align to TRBD2. With V trimmed by 1 base and J by 0 bases, 9 bases remained unmatched. Germline loops: CDR1 SGHAT, CDR2 FQNNGV. The CDR3 runs 18 residues. The DNA for the CDR3 is TGTGCCAGCAGCTTAGCCCCTAGCGGGAGTGGTAGCTCCTACGAGCAGTACTTC. Residues: CASSLAPSGSGSSYEQYF.

In DNA, the CDR3 is TGTGCCAGCAGCGTAGGGCAGGGGATCAACTATGGCTACACCTTC. Its protein is CASSVGQGINYGYTF. The chain carries TRBV11-2 and TRBJ1-2; tentative D call: TRBD1 (6 bases). CDR3 size: 15 residues. V shed 5 bases and J shed 2 bases, with 15 bases lying between them. CDR1 is SGHAT, CDR2 FQNNGV, per germline.

V is TRBV7-2 and J is TRBJ1-1; D unclear. Germline-derived CDR1 and CDR2 are SGHTA and FQGNSA. The V end lost 1 base, the J end lost 4 bases, and 7 bases lay between the germline ends. The CDR3 sequence is 13 residues long. This CDR3 is CASSLDVLTEAFF. CDR3 nucleotide sequence: TGTGCCAGCAGCTTAGATGTTCTCACTGAAGCTTTCTTT.

CDR3 coding DNA: TGTGCCAGCAGCAGGGACAGCCTCTCTGGAAACACCATATATTTT. This codes for CASSRDSLSGNTIYF. The chain combines TRBV5-5 with TRBJ1-3; TRBD1 matches at 7 bases. Germline V lookup: CDR1 SGHKS, CDR2 YYEKEE (reference sequence). The CDR3 is 15 amino acids. V lost 4 bases to trimming and J lost 0 bases; unmatched junction nucleotides: 4.

The V gene is TRBV5-1, the J gene TRBJ2-1; TRBD2 matches 12 bases. CDR1 is SGHRS and CDR2 is YFSETQ in the germline V gene. With 4 bases clipped from V and 0 bases from J, the junction kept 2 bases outside the gene matches. The CDR3 contains 16 residues. The CDR3 here is CASSPTSGSSYNEQFF. Here the CDR3 DNA reads TGCGCCAGCAGCCCGACTAGCGGGAGCTCCTACAATGAGCAGTTCTTC.

The V gene is TRBV5-8, the J gene TRBJ2-1; D is ambiguous. V lost 0 bases, J lost 2 bases, and 9 bases lay in between. Germline-derived CDR1 and CDR2 are SGHTS and YDEGEE. This CDR3 spans 15 amino acids. CDR3 amino acids: CASSLGTKAYNEQFF. DNA of the CDR3: TGTGCCAGCAGCTTGGGCACCAAAGCCTACAATGAGCAGTTCTTC.

The chain links TRBV19 to TRBJ1-1; 9 bases align to TRBD1. Germline-derived CDR1 and CDR2 are LNHDA and SQIVND (reference sequence). The CDR3 has 13 residues. J lost 11 bases, V lost 5 bases, and 9 bases had no gene match. The DNA for the CDR3 is TGTGCCAGTAGTGGACGTACAGGGGGCGCCGCTTTCTTT. Encoded protein: CASSGRTGGAAFF.